The 27 T cell receptor beta chains below were found in one sample sequenced in a study of PD-1 blockade in classical Hodgkin lymphoma (dated by TCRdb to about 2020). The time point label, read with the paper, signifies: cycle 1 day 1 (C1D1), immediately before nivolumab initiation. Relapse after autologous stem cell transplantation had occurred in all trial patients, and cohorts A, B and C were distinguished by prior brentuximab vedotin exposure. Library construction relied on the immunoSEQ multiplex PCR assay. TCRdb stores this immuneACCESS table with in-frame sequences only. Part of the clones is absent; in the studies checked, under half of the shortfall reflects unresolved V genes, and no reason is known for the rest. The sample contains roughly 10,000 clones, roughly three quarters of them found a single time. The ten biggest clones cover around 23% of the sample. The sequenced sample was peripheral blood mononuclear cells (PBMCs), obtained at baseline. The receptors stem from a human donor with classical Hodgkin lymphoma.

This chain connects TRBV2 to TRBJ1-4; the match to TRBD1 covers 9 bases. J was trimmed by 0 bases and V by 6 bases; bases with no gene match: 11. The CDR3 is made up of 18 amino acids. Germline lookup yields CDR1 SNHLY and CDR2 FYNNEI. DNA of the CDR3: TGTGCCAGCAGCGACGTCACAGGGGGCAGGGCAACTAATGAAAAACTGTTTTTT. Its protein product is CASSDVTGGRATNEKLFF.

This clone was seen once. The rearrangement uses TRBV6-5 and TRBJ2-5, with D maybe TRBD1 (6 bases). This CDR3 contains 13 residues. The V gene lost 10 bases and the J gene lost 4 bases, with 16 bases spanning the gap. From germline, CDR1 is MNHEY and CDR2 SVGAGI. The DNA of the CDR3 is TGTGCCACCAACAGGGTGATTGGAGAGACCCAGTACTTC. Translated: CATNRVIGETQYF.

The chain is built from TRBV7-9 and TRBJ2-3; D remains unclear. V lost 2 bases, J lost 3 bases, and 0 bases lay in between. The germline gives CDR1 SEHNR, CDR2 FQNEAQ (reference sequence). CDR3 length equals 11 residues. CDR3 coding DNA: TGTGCCAGCAGCTTAACAGATACGCAGTATTTT. Protein: CASSLTDTQYF.

This clone was seen a handful of times. The chain carries TRBV5-1 and TRBJ2-3; D is undetermined. Germline CDR1 SGHRS, CDR2 YFSETQ. This CDR3 is built from 15 residues. Trimming pared 2 bases from V and 2 bases from J, leaving 12 bases between. Here the CDR3 reads CASSLPATITDTQYF. The CDR3 bases are TGCGCCAGCAGCTTACCAGCAACCATCACAGATACGCAGTATTTT.

The chain has TRBV9 and TRBJ2-7; 14 bases fit TRBD2. The trim removed 4 bases at V and 12 bases at J, leaving 6 bases unmatched. The CDR3 extends over 13 amino acids. Germline values: CDR1 SGDLS, CDR2 YYNGEE. The CDR3 here is CASSTGTSGSLYF. The CDR3 region has the DNA TGTGCCAGCAGCACCGGGACTAGCGGGAGTCTGTACTTC.

The chain carries TRBV4-1 and TRBJ2-7; D ambiguous. Deletions cut 1 base from V and 6 bases from J, with 16 bases between. The CDR3 sequence is 15 residues long. CDR1 and CDR2 (germline): MGHRA, YSYEKL. The CDR3 sequence is CASSQVGVTPTEQYF. CDR3 DNA: TGCGCCAGCAGCCAAGTTGGCGTGACGCCTACCGAGCAGTACTTC.

The chain has TRBV5-1 and TRBJ2-7; D might be TRBD1 or TRBD2, each matching 5 bases. V lost 3 bases and J lost 6, with 19 bases in between. Germline-derived CDR1 and CDR2 are SGHRS and YFSETQ. The CDR3 runs 15 residues. This CDR3 is CASSSRPGPEGEQYF. Here the CDR3 DNA reads TGCGCCAGCAGCTCTCGCCCAGGGCCTGAGGGCGAGCAGTACTTC.

The rearrangement links TRBV4-1 to TRBJ1-1; 8 nucleotides align to TRBD1. Germline CDR1 is MGHRA and CDR2 is YSYEKL. With 4 bases clipped from V and 2 bases from J, the junction kept 12 bases outside the gene matches. This CDR3 contains 17 residues. The DNA for the CDR3 is TGCGCCAGCAGCCCAGTACCCTCCGGGACAGGTAACACTGAAGCTTTCTTT. Translated: CASSPVPSGTGNTEAFF.

The chain uses TRBV6-6 and TRBJ2-3; tentatively, D is TRBD1 or TRBD2 (6 bases each). V lost 2 bases, J lost 6 bases, and 18 bases lay in between. CDR1 is MNHNY, CDR2 SVGAGI, per germline (reference sequence). CDR3 length: 16 residues. CDR3 nucleotides: TGTGCCAGCAGTTACCAAAGGGGGGCAGGGCCGGATACGCAGTATTTT. The encoded protein is CASSYQRGAGPDTQYF.

This chain connects TRBV19 to TRBJ2-1; the match to TRBD1 covers 10 bases. The length of the CDR3 is 15 residues. Germline CDR1 reads LNHDA; CDR2 reads SQIVND (reference sequence). V shed 7 bases, J shed 7 bases, and the junction held 10 bases outside the gene matches. In DNA form, the CDR3 reads TGTGCCAGTAATTTCGGGACAGGGGTAAGGAATGAGCAGTTCTTC. This sequence encodes CASNFGTGVRNEQFF.

This chain uses TRBV19 with TRBJ1-2, with 8 bases fitting TRBD1. The CDR3 is made up of 15 amino acids. After removal of 3 bases from V and 7 bases from J, the junction contained 10 bases not matched to a gene. The germline CDR1 and CDR2 sequences are LNHDA and SQIVND (reference sequence). CDR3 coding DNA: TGTGCCAGTAGTATCCCAGGGGGCACCCCATCTGGCTACACCTTC. Protein product: CASSIPGGTPSGYTF.

The genes are TRBV30 and TRBJ2-1, with D possibly TRBD1 on 5 matching bases. Trimming took off 2 bases at V and 3 bases at J, with 11 bases between the two ends. There are 14 residues in the CDR3. Germline CDR1 and CDR2: GTSNPN and SVGIG (reference sequence). The CDR3: CAWSSDRGYNEQFF. CDR3 DNA: TGTGCCTGGAGTTCAGATAGGGGCTACAATGAGCAGTTCTTC.

The count of this clone is one. The chain links TRBV18 to TRBJ1-5; 12 bases are a match to TRBD1. Germline V lookup: CDR1 KGHSH, CDR2 LQKENI. There are 16 residues in the CDR3. V shed 5 bases and J 6 bases; nucleotides not matched to a gene: 8. The DNA for the CDR3 is TGTGCCAGCTCAACCGGGACAGGGGGCGGTGGTCAGCCCCAGCATTTT. Residues: CASSTGTGGGGQPQHF.

In its sample, this clone is medium-sized (0.01 to 0.1%). The chain is built from TRBV29-1 and TRBJ2-7, with 8 nucleotides matching TRBD1. CDR1 and CDR2 from the germline V gene are SQVTM and ANQGSEA. V was clipped by 1 base and J by 3 bases; unmatched bases: 5. This CDR3 contains 14 residues. Here the CDR3 reads CSVEVQGADYEQYF. CDR3 coding DNA: TGCAGCGTTGAAGTGCAGGGGGCGGACTACGAGCAGTACTTC.

The gene calls are TRBV27 and TRBJ2-7; 13 nucleotides align to TRBD2. Looked up from germline, CDR1 is MNHEY and CDR2 is SMNVEV (reference sequence). The CDR3 extends over 19 amino acids. The V and J ends lost 0 bases and 1 base, in that order; junction bases with no gene match: 9. CDR3 nucleotides: TGTGCCAGCAGTTTATCTCAGGGTAGGGGACTAGCGGGATCCTACGAGCAGTACTTC. It encodes CASSLSQGRGLAGSYEQYF.

This chain uses TRBV4-1 with TRBJ2-5; 11 bases agree with TRBD2. Germline CDR1 and CDR2: MGHRA and YSYEKL. Germline trimming cut 4 bases from V and 6 bases from J; bases unmatched to any gene: 16. CDR3 length: 18 amino acids. The CDR3 is CASSRPGTSGRGEKTQYF. The CDR3 nucleotides are TGCGCCAGCAGCCGCCCCGGGACTAGCGGAAGGGGGGAAAAGACCCAGTACTTC.

The chain couples TRBV5-1 to TRBJ1-4; the D is unclear. V shed 0 bases and J shed 3 bases, with 3 bases lying between them. CDR1 is SGHRS, CDR2 YFSETQ, per germline. The CDR3 is made up of 13 amino acids. This chain's CDR3 is CASSLVPNEKLFF. Here the CDR3 DNA reads TGCGCCAGCAGCTTGGTCCCTAATGAAAAACTGTTTTTT.

In its sample, this clone ranks as medium-sized. The rearrangement uses TRBV5-1 and TRBJ2-3, with 7 bases matching TRBD2. This CDR3 has 14 amino acids. CDR1 and CDR2 (germline): SGHRS, YFSETQ. The V segment lost 1 base and the J segment 5 bases; nucleotides outside the gene matches: 4. The DNA of the CDR3 is TGCGCCAGCAGCTTGCGGGAGGCAGGAGATACGCAGTATTTT. Amino acids: CASSLREAGDTQYF.

The V gene is TRBV2, the J gene TRBJ2-7; 11 bases line up with TRBD2. This CDR3 is built from 14 residues. Trimming cost V 7 bases and J 3 bases; bases outside gene matches: 5. Germline CDR1 reads SNHLY; CDR2 reads FYNNEI. CDR3 sequence reads: CASTLTSGNYEQYF. DNA for the CDR3: TGTGCCAGCACCCTGACTAGCGGGAACTACGAGCAGTACTTC.

The V gene is TRBV4-2, the J gene TRBJ2-1, with 14 bases lining up with TRBD2. The CDR3 is 16 amino acids. Trimming removed 2 bases from V and 9 bases from J; junction bases left unmatched: 6. CDR1 is LGHNA, CDR2 YNFKEQ, per germline. This chain's CDR3 is CASSQPGTSGSSEQFF. DNA for the CDR3: TGTGCCAGCAGCCAACCCGGGACTAGCGGGAGCAGTGAGCAGTTCTTC.

The rearrangement links TRBV7-2 to TRBJ2-5; no firm D call. The CDR3 length is 14 residues. Trimming took 5 bases from V and 0 from J, leaving 10 bases between them. Germline V gives CDR1 SGHTA, CDR2 FQGNSA. Written as DNA, the CDR3 is TGTGCCAGCAGCCCCCCCGGGTACCAAGAGACCCAGTACTTC. Translated, it gives CASSPPGYQETQYF.

The V and J genes are TRBV27 and TRBJ2-1, with TRBD2 as a possible D gene (6 bases). Germline assignment: CDR1 MNHEY and CDR2 SMNVEV (reference sequence). V lost 5 bases and J lost 5, with 19 bases in between. The CDR3 spans 16 residues. CDR3 loop: CASSPRTTPTDNEQFF. The CDR3 nucleotides are TGTGCCAGCAGTCCCCGGACTACCCCTACGGACAATGAGCAGTTCTTC.

The chain employs TRBV5-4 and TRBJ2-3; D remains unclear. Germline CDR1 SGHNT, CDR2 YYREEE (reference sequence). The CDR3 extends over 14 amino acids. Trimming cost V 0 bases and J 2 bases, with 7 bases left between them. The CDR3, as DNA: TGTGCCAGCAGCTTGGAATCATCCACAGATACGCAGTATTTT. As protein: CASSLESSTDTQYF.

V gene TRBV28 combines with J gene TRBJ2-7; the D is unclear. The CDR3 is made up of 12 amino acids. Trimming left V 6 bases short and J 3 bases short, with 9 bases between. CDR1 MDHEN and CDR2 SYDVKM come from the germline V gene. Here the CDR3 DNA reads TGTGCCAGCAGCAAAACCAACTACGAGCAGTACTTC. This sequence encodes CASSKTNYEQYF.

V gene TRBV5-8 combines with J gene TRBJ2-7; tentative D call: TRBD2 (6 bases). CDR1 is SGHTS, CDR2 YDEGEE, per germline. The V end was cut by 0 bases, the J end by 4 bases, with 14 bases between. The CDR3 loop spans 15 amino acids. Written as DNA, the CDR3 is TGTGCCAGCAGCTTGGGGAGTCTCCGGGGGTACGAGCAGTACTTC. Amino acid sequence: CASSLGSLRGYEQYF.

This chain joins TRBV29-1 and TRBJ1-1; TRBD1 might be the D (6 bases). The V and J ends lost 6 bases and 3 bases respectively, with 20 bases between them. The CDR3 consists of 15 residues. Germline CDR1 SQVTM, CDR2 ANQGSEA. CDR3 sequence (DNA): TGCAGCGTCTCCAAAGGGGGAGGGATAGACACTGAAGCTTTCTTT. Protein product: CSVSKGGGIDTEAFF.

This clone is medium-sized (0.01 to 0.1%) in the sample. This chain links TRBV19 with TRBJ2-1, with 7 bases lining up with TRBD2. V lost 6 bases and J lost 1; bases outside the gene matches: 0. This CDR3 contains 13 residues. CDR1 and CDR2 from the germline V gene are LNHDA and SQIVND (reference sequence). The CDR3 loop is CASRAGSYNEQFF. The CDR3 region has the DNA TGTGCCAGTAGAGCGGGGTCCTACAATGAGCAGTTCTTC.